The 21 T cell receptor beta chains below come from one sample, sequenced in a study of blood T cell repertoires in COVID-19. Sequenced by immunoSEQ multiplex PCR; TCRdb stores in-frame clones only, minus some. Among under 200,000 clones listed, roughly 93% were seen once. The sample taken for sequencing was peripheral blood. The receptor set was obtained from a man aged 18 to 29 with acute or convalescent COVID-19.

The chain is built from TRBV4-2 and TRBJ1-4; 8 nucleotides match TRBD1. The germline gives CDR1 LGHNA, CDR2 YNFKEQ. The CDR3 contains 15 residues. J lost 6 bases, V lost 4 bases, and 7 bases had no gene match. The CDR3 DNA reads TGTGCCAGCAGCCTCCAGGGGGCACGGGATGAAAAACTGTTTTTT. It translates to CASSLQGARDEKLFF.

This sequence joins TRBV29-1 and TRBJ2-4, with D possibly matching TRBD2 (7 bases). Trimming removed 6 bases from V and 9 bases from J, with 18 bases in between. The CDR3 sequence is 13 residues long. Germline V gene data show CDR1 as SQVTM and CDR2 as ANQGSEA. The CDR3 coding sequence is TGCAGCGTCGACTCGAAAAGGGGGGGCATTCAGTACTTC. Its protein is CSVDSKRGGIQYF.

The sample holds a few counts of this clone. V usage is TRBV19 and J usage is TRBJ1-6; 10 bases match TRBD1. Germline CDR1 LNHDA, CDR2 SQIVND (reference sequence). The length of the CDR3 is 15 residues. Trimming at V came to 5 bases and at J to 10 bases, leaving 8 bases not matched to a gene. CDR3 in amino acids: CASSRTGTGDSPLHF. CDR3 bases: TGTGCCAGTAGTCGAACCGGGACAGGGGACTCACCCCTCCACTTT.

The rearrangement links TRBV27 to TRBJ1-2, with D unclear. The V and J ends lost 4 bases and 1 base respectively, with 4 bases between them. From germline, CDR1 is MNHEY and CDR2 SMNVEV (reference sequence). The CDR3 runs to 12 residues. The CDR3 DNA is TGTGCCAGCAGTTCCAATAACTATGGCTACACCTTC. Protein sequence: CASSSNNYGYTF.

The chain recombines TRBV12-5 with TRBJ1-3; 10 bases are a match to TRBD1. The junction had 14 bases not matched to a gene; V was cut back by 0 bases and J by 0 bases. The CDR3 totals 21 residues. Germline V gives CDR1 LGHNT, CDR2 FRNRAP. CDR3 coding DNA: TGTGCTAGTGGTTTGGTACAGAGGTGGACAGGGGGTTCCGGCTCTGGAAACACCATATATTTT. It yields the protein CASGLVQRWTGGSGSGNTIYF.

The chain has TRBV3-1 (or the pseudogene TRBV3-2) and TRBJ2-3; no clear D gene. V dropped 4 bases and J dropped 3 bases, with 14 bases sitting between them. The germline CDR1 and CDR2 sequences are LGHDT and YNNKEL (reference sequence). This CDR3 comprises 15 residues. The CDR3 nucleotides are TGTGCCAGCAGCCCCGTTGTTAGCCAAACAGATACGCAGTATTTT. As protein: CASSPVVSQTDTQYF.

V gene TRBV6-1 combines with J gene TRBJ2-1; 7 bases are a match to TRBD2. Germline V CDR1 and CDR2: MNHNS, SASEGT. The V segment lost 3 bases and the J segment 4 bases; nucleotides outside the gene matches: 3. There are 14 residues in the CDR3. The CDR3 DNA is TGTGCCAGCAGTGAGGAGGGAGGGTACAATGAGCAGTTCTTC. Translation: CASSEEGGYNEQFF.

The genes are TRBV19 and TRBJ2-7; D ambiguous. V dropped 6 bases and J dropped 3 bases, with 15 bases sitting between them. This CDR3 region has 14 residues. The V gene's germline CDR1 is LNHDA and CDR2 SQIVND (reference sequence). The CDR3 spells CASSPQAHSYEQYF. In nucleotides, the CDR3 is TGTGCCAGTAGCCCTCAAGCCCACAGCTACGAGCAGTACTTC.

The rearrangement joins TRBV6-1 to TRBJ2-2, with D possibly TRBD2 on 7 matching bases. V dropped 4 bases and J dropped 6 bases, with 24 bases sitting between them. Germline CDR1 reads MNHNS; CDR2 reads SASEGT. The CDR3 covers 18 residues. CDR3 in amino acids: CASSADRGGRELAGELFF. The DNA for the CDR3 is TGTGCCAGCAGTGCAGATCGCGGGGGCCGGGAGTTGGCCGGGGAGCTGTTTTTT.

This clone was counted a single time. The rearrangement links TRBV18 to TRBJ1-3; 7 nucleotides line up with TRBD1. CDR1 KGHSH and CDR2 LQKENI come from the germline V gene. This CDR3 contains 14 residues. V gave up 6 bases and J gave up 0 bases; unmatched junction bases: 2. The CDR3 loop is CASSQGVSGNTIYF. The CDR3 coding sequence is TGTGCCAGCTCCCAGGGGGTCTCTGGAAACACCATATATTTT.

This chain uses TRBV29-1 with TRBJ2-5, with TRBD2 matching over 8 bases. The germline gives CDR1 SQVTM, CDR2 ANQGSEA. This CDR3 comprises 10 residues. The ends lost 7 bases at V and 8 bases at J; junction bases unmatched: 3. The CDR3 DNA sequence: TGCAGCGCTCGGACTAGCACCCAGTACTTC. Amino acid sequence: CSARTSTQYF.

This chain joins TRBV2 and TRBJ1-2, with 9 bases lining up with TRBD1. The CDR3 sequence is 14 residues long. Per the germline V gene, CDR1 is SNHLY and CDR2 is FYNNEI. The trim removed 7 bases at V and 4 bases at J, leaving 7 bases unmatched. The CDR3 here is CASNLGTGLYGYTF. The CDR3 DNA reads as TGTGCCAGCAACTTAGGGACAGGGCTCTATGGCTACACCTTC.

This chain connects TRBV23-1 to TRBJ2-7; 8 bases map to TRBD1. TRBV23-1 carries the ORF label, with uncertain function. This CDR3 region has 20 residues. V trimming: 4 bases; J trimming: 2 bases; junction bases outside the gene matches: 22. CDR3 nucleotide sequence: TGCGCCAGCAGTCCCACCAATTTCGGACCCCGACAGGGGATTCCCTACGAGCAGTACTTC. Translation: CASSPTNFGPRQGIPYEQYF.

V is TRBV4-1 and J is TRBJ1-1, with D perhaps TRBD1 (5 bases). This CDR3 has 13 amino acids. Germline loops: CDR1 MGHRA, CDR2 YSYEKL. Trimming removed 0 bases from V and 6 bases from J, with 8 bases in between. The CDR3 DNA follows: TGCGCCAGCAGCCAAGATAGGACACCTGAAGCTTTCTTT. Translated, it gives CASSQDRTPEAFF.

The rearrangement uses TRBV2 and TRBJ2-7; 9 bases are shared with TRBD1. The CDR3 is made up of 14 amino acids. Germline CDR1 is SNHLY and CDR2 is FYNNEI. Trimming at V came to 10 bases and at J to 2 bases, leaving 9 bases not matched to a gene. The chain's CDR3 is CATRSDRGTYEQYF. The CDR3 nucleotides read TGTGCCACCCGGTCGGACAGGGGAACCTACGAGCAGTACTTC.

The V gene is TRBV7-9, the J gene TRBJ1-6; 8 bases match TRBD1. This CDR3 comprises 14 residues. Trimming at V came to 5 bases and at J to 6 bases, leaving 3 bases not matched to a gene. The V gene's germline CDR1 is SEHNR and CDR2 FQNEAQ (reference sequence). DNA for the CDR3: TGTGCCAGCAGCCAGGGACAGGCTAATTCACCCCTCCACTTT. It translates to CASSQGQANSPLHF.

The chain combines TRBV29-1 with TRBJ2-3; 10 bases map to TRBD2. The germline V gene encodes CDR1 SQVTM and CDR2 ANQGSEA. The CDR3 is made up of 17 amino acids. The V segment lost 4 bases and the J segment 4 bases; nucleotides outside the gene matches: 14. CDR3 region: CSVVGLAGGPSSDTQYF. CDR3 nucleotides: TGCAGCGTTGTGGGGTTAGCGGGGGGCCCGAGTTCAGATACGCAGTATTTT.

The V and J genes are TRBV10-2 and TRBJ2-1; TRBD2 matches 9 bases. This CDR3 region has 15 residues. Trimming took 6 bases from V and 0 from J; bases not matched to a gene: 3. The germline V gene encodes CDR1 WSHSY and CDR2 SAAADI. This CDR3 reads CASSLAGYSYNEQFF. DNA for the CDR3: TGCGCCAGCAGCCTAGCGGGGTACTCCTACAATGAGCAGTTCTTC.

The genes are TRBV5-1 and TRBJ2-7; TRBD2 is a possible D gene (6 bases). Germline V CDR1 and CDR2: SGHRS, YFSETQ. V was shortened by 0 bases and J by 5 bases, with 15 bases between the two germline ends. The CDR3 length is 15 residues. CDR3 nucleotide sequence: TGCGCCAGCAGCTTGGCCGCGGGGAGGAGCAACGAGCAGTACTTC. It translates to CASSLAAGRSNEQYF.

This rearrangement joins TRBV6-2 or TRBV6-3 to TRBJ1-2; D is ambiguous. Germline loops: CDR1 MNHEY, CDR2 SVGEGT. V was pared by 2 bases and J by 2 bases, with 6 bases between. CDR3 length: 13 amino acids. CDR3 region: CASSYGRNYGYTF. The CDR3 DNA reads as TGTGCCAGCAGTTACGGGAGGAACTATGGCTACACCTTC.

The chain combines TRBV5-6 with TRBJ2-1; 7 positions match TRBD1. Germline-derived CDR1 and CDR2 are SGHDT and YYEEEE. CDR3 length equals 12 residues. Trimming at V came to 4 bases and at J to 10 bases, leaving 5 bases not matched to a gene. The CDR3 DNA is TGTGCCAGCAGCAGACAGGGTCGGGAGCAGTTCTTC. Its translation is CASSRQGREQFF.